What follows are 11 T cell receptor beta chains derived from one specimen sequenced in a study of molecular identifiers for immune sequencing clone quantification. TCRdb re-analysed the PCR reads in MiXCR, keeping a single row per CDR3 protein. The sample has 80,000 to 100,000 distinct CDR3 sequences, 20% to 30% seen once. The sample taken for sequencing was naive CD8+ T cells from blood, with Jurkat cell RNA spiked in. This sample's subset: FACS-sorted CD8+CD4-CCR7+CD45RA+ naive T cells. The source of these receptors is a human donor in good health. Some libraries in this study had Jurkat cell RNA spiked in.

This clonotype was observed at least ten times. This chain joins TRBV7-9 and TRBJ1-5; tentatively, D is TRBD1 (5 bases). The CDR3 consists of 15 residues. The V end was cut by 2 bases, the J end by 2 bases, with 10 bases between. The germline gives CDR1 SEHNR, CDR2 FQNEAQ (reference sequence). The CDR3 DNA sequence: TGTGCCAGCAGCTTAATGGGAGGGGGCAATCAGCCCCAGCATTTT. Its translation: CASSLMGGGNQPQHF.

This clonotype was found a few times. The chain has TRBV27 and TRBJ2-2; no clear D gene. The CDR3 runs to 14 residues. Germline V CDR1 and CDR2: MNHEY, SMNVEV (reference sequence). V was pared by 4 bases and J by 4 bases, with 10 bases between. The CDR3 reads CASSWSRITGELFF. Written as DNA, the CDR3 is TGTGCCAGCAGTTGGAGTAGGATCACCGGGGAGCTGTTTTTT.

The chain is built from TRBV18 and TRBJ2-1, with 8 nucleotides matching TRBD2. The trim removed 2 bases at V and 4 bases at J, leaving 7 bases unmatched. The V gene's germline CDR1 is KGHSH and CDR2 LQKENI. This CDR3 is 16 amino acids long. This chain's CDR3 is CASSPSAGTSYNEQFF. CDR3 DNA: TGTGCCAGCTCACCATCGGCAGGGACTAGTTACAATGAGCAGTTCTTC.

The V and J genes are TRBV13 and TRBJ1-3, with TRBD1 matching 7 bases. The CDR3 spans 17 residues. J was trimmed by 4 bases and V by 2 bases; bases with no gene match: 11. Germline lookup yields CDR1 PRHDT and CDR2 FYEKMQ (reference sequence). CDR3 region: CASSLMAGGTGGNTIYF. CDR3 in DNA: TGTGCCAGCAGCTTAATGGCAGGGGGTACAGGGGGAAACACCATATATTTT.

This chain joins TRBV9 and TRBJ2-7; 8 bases are shared with TRBD1. The CDR3 is 15 amino acids. Per germline, CDR1 SGDLS and CDR2 YYNGEE. J gave up 4 bases and V 4 bases, and 10 bases lay outside the gene matches. DNA for the CDR3: TGTGCCAGCAGCCACCCTTACCAGGGGGCTTACGAGCAGTACTTC. Translation: CASSHPYQGAYEQYF. The full variable domain, completed using reference TRBV9 and TRBJ2-7, is DSGVTQTPKHLITATGQRVTLRCSPRSGDLSVYWYQQSLDQGLQFLIQYYNGEERAKGNILERFSAQQFPDLHSELNLSSLELGDSALYFCASSHPYQGAYEQYFGPGTRLTVT.

The sample holds many counts of this clonotype. This chain uses TRBV19 with TRBJ2-7; no reliable D call. The CDR3 runs to 13 residues. V gave up 1 base and J gave up 1 base, with 5 bases separating them. The germline CDR1 and CDR2 sequences are LNHDA and SQIVND (reference sequence). The CDR3 coding sequence is TGTGCCAGTAGTATAGCACGGTCCTACGAGCAGTACTTC. Translated, it gives CASSIARSYEQYF.

The chain couples TRBV7-9 to TRBJ2-4; D gene uncertain. In germline, CDR1 is SEHNR, CDR2 FQNEAQ (reference sequence). CDR3 length: 14 residues. V lost 1 base, J lost 9 bases, and 13 bases lay in between. CDR3 protein: CASSLVGIEFIQYF. The CDR3 DNA is TGTGCCAGCAGCTTAGTGGGTATCGAATTCATTCAGTACTTC.

This clonotype has a count of ten or more. CDR3 sequence reads: CASSYPPMAVSNQPQHF. The CDR3, as DNA: TGTGCCAGCAGTTACCCCCCTATGGCGGTTAGCAATCAGCCCCAGCATTTT. This chain joins TRBV6-2 or TRBV6-3 and TRBJ1-5; D not certain. Looked up from germline, CDR1 is MNHEY and CDR2 is SVGEGT. The CDR3 length is 17 residues. The V end was cut by 2 bases, the J end by 0 bases, with 14 bases between.

Worth noting for this clonotype: The junction and the germline gene differ at one end; a read error may be behind it. In DNA, the CDR3 is TGCGCCAGCCGCCAAGTCTCCAGGGTGGCAGGGCAATTCAATCAGCCCCGGCATTTT. Protein product: CASRQVSRVAGQFNQPRHF. The V gene is TRBV4-1, the J gene TRBJ1-5; the D gene is possibly TRBD1 (5 bases). Germline CDR1 reads MGHRA; CDR2 reads YSYEKL. This CDR3 has 19 residues.

This clonotype was counted only a few times. The gene calls are TRBV13 and TRBJ2-7; a weak D match, TRBD2 (5 bases). The CDR3 loop spans 13 amino acids. Trimming stripped 0 bases from V and 6 bases from J, with 9 bases between. The germline CDR1 and CDR2 sequences are PRHDT and FYEKMQ (reference sequence). The CDR3 DNA reads as TGTGCCAGCAGCTTAGGCCACGGGGTCGAGCAGTACTTC. Protein product: CASSLGHGVEQYF. Full variable domain (outside the CDR3, taken from reference TRBV13 and TRBJ2-7): AAGVIQSPRHLIKEKRETATLKCYPIPRHDTVYWYQQGPGQDPQFLISFYEKMQSDKGSIPDRFSAQQFSDYHSELNMSSLELGDSALYFCASSLGHGVEQYFGPGTRLTVT.

This clonotype showed up many times. The chain recombines TRBV14 with TRBJ2-6; no clear D. The CDR3 loop spans 17 amino acids. V gave up 0 bases and J gave up 6 bases, with 15 bases separating them. CDR1 and CDR2 from the germline V gene are SGHDN and FVKESK. CDR3 nucleotide sequence: TGTGCCAGCAGCCAAGACCTAGGGATGAATGAGGCCAACGTCCTGACTTTC. This translates into CASSQDLGMNEANVLTF.